The entry below gives a single T cell receptor beta chain sequence along with its context. Its antigen target is currently unknown. A much larger clone differs by one base, so this may be a read error. Receptor libraries were prepared by 5' RACE. Reads for this sample came from a NextSeq 500. To correct for sequencing error and PCR bias, the TCR library protocol tagged individual cDNA molecules with unique molecular identifiers. TCR alpha and beta chains were both sequenced, and the abundances of alpha and beta sequences in each sample were closely correlated with each other. On the authors' methods: V gene, J gene and CDR3 annotation of TCR sequences was performed with Decombinator V4. Expanded TCRs were defined as changing significantly between any two time points under a Poisson model with p below 0.0001. TCR abundances were normalised to the total number of TCRs sequenced per sample and expressed as counts per million. VDJdb, accessed on 1 November 2021, was searched for TCRs annotated for CMV, EBV and SARS-CoV-2, and TCRs annotated for more than one antigen were excluded. TCRdb reanalyzed the raw reads on its own, using fastp at Q25 for trimming and MiXCR for clone calling, and kept in-frame beta chains. CDR3 protein sequences are deduplicated, and each keeps its most common genes and DNA. These V and J calls rely on TCRdb rather than the paper's analysis. This sample lists some 57,000 distinct CDR3 sequences; 5.5% to 6.5% were detected once. Clones ranked in the top ten supply roughly 7.1% of the sample.

This specimen belongs to a study of early T cells in non-severe SARS-CoV-2 infection (dated by TCRdb to the early 2020s). Background for the entire study: Because TCR sequencing relied on bulk RNA taken from unsorted whole blood, pairing of alpha and beta chains was not possible.

Overall study outcomes, separate from this receptor: VDJdb matching was skewed toward anti-spike CD8 responses and likely underestimated virus-specific expansions by missing private and CD4 specificities.

A case-control design nested within a healthcare worker cohort in London, UK, was used, with weekly nasopharyngeal swab PCR tests and blood sampling performed. Healthcare workers were enrolled in the week of the UK lockdown, from 23 to 31 March 2020, and were followed every week for up to roughly 15 weeks. The sample taken for sequencing was whole blood. This receptor was obtained from an adult who was a healthcare worker with PCR-confirmed SARS-CoV-2 infection or an uninfected control (not recorded which).

The CDR3 region reads CVSKRDIYNEQFF. The bases are TGCGTCAGCAAACGGGATATCTACAATGAGCAGTTCTTC. The chain links TRBV5-1 with TRBJ2-1; tentative D gene TRBD2, with 5 bases matching. The germline V gene gives CDR1 as SGHRS and CDR2 as YFSETQ. From cysteine to phenylalanine, the CDR3 is 13 amino acids long. Solely the CDR3 DNA is kept, with 39 bases framed from the first base.